A selection of T cell receptor beta chains follows, all from one sample in a study of cytomegalovirus exposure and HLA in healthy donors. The table came from immunoSEQ multiplex PCR; TCRdb's copy has only in-frame clones and leaves some out. The profile covers 210,000 or so clones, with around 83% appearing a single time and 1.3% to 1.5% taken by the ten largest. The sequenced sample was PBMCs. The receptor source for this set is a girl aged 10-17 years in good health and CMV-seronegative. CDR3s include the opening cysteine and the closing phenylalanine or tryptophan. Each record gives: clone size, J gene, D gene, V gene, CDR3 DNA, CDR3 protein. A D gene is named only where the DNA matches it firmly. Size is stated for part of the rows, as once, few or many counts, or as a class when the clone is expanded.

abundance: .; j_gene: TRBJ1-2; d_gene: TRBD1; v_gene: TRBV19; CDR3nt: TGTGCCAGTAGTATATCCGGACAGGGGTATGGCTACACCTTC; CDR3aa: CASSISGQGYGYTF
abundance: once; j_gene: TRBJ2-7; d_gene: TRBD1; v_gene: TRBV18; CDR3nt: TGTGCCAGCTCACCATTGGACAGGGGAGGACTTTGGGAGCAGTACTTC; CDR3aa: CASSPLDRGGLWEQYF
abundance: .; j_gene: TRBJ1-2; d_gene: TRBD1; v_gene: TRBV5-1; CDR3nt: TGCGCCAGCAGCTGGACAGGGGTTAGACTTGGCTACACCTTC; CDR3aa: CASSWTGVRLGYTF
abundance: .; j_gene: TRBJ1-6; d_gene: TRBD1; v_gene: TRBV7-9; CDR3nt: TGTGCCAGCACCAGGGGACAGTTTAATTCACCCCTCCACTTT; CDR3aa: CASTRGQFNSPLHF
abundance: .; j_gene: TRBJ1-1; d_gene: .; v_gene: TRBV9; CDR3nt: TGTGCCAGCAGCGTAGAGGCGGGGACTGAAGCTTTCTTT; CDR3aa: CASSVEAGTEAFF
abundance: .; j_gene: TRBJ1-6; d_gene: .; v_gene: TRBV9; CDR3nt: TGTGCCAGCAGCGTCGATATGGCCCATTCACCCCTCCACTTT; CDR3aa: CASSVDMAHSPLHF
abundance: .; j_gene: TRBJ2-2; d_gene: .; v_gene: TRBV5-6; CDR3nt: TGTGCCAGCAGCCCCATGACCGGGGAGCTGTTTTTT; CDR3aa: CASSPMTGELFF
abundance: .; j_gene: TRBJ2-6; d_gene: .; v_gene: TRBV28; CDR3nt: TGTGCCAGCAGTCCCCTCCTCGGGGGTAGTCGGTACTTATCTCGTGGGGCCAACGTCCTGACTTTC; CDR3aa: CASSPLLGGSRYLSRGANVLTF
abundance: .; j_gene: TRBJ2-7; d_gene: .; v_gene: TRBV11-2; CDR3nt: TGTGCCAGCAGCTCAAACCAGGGTCTACGAGTCGAGCAGTACTTC; CDR3aa: CASSSNQGLRVEQYF
abundance: .; j_gene: TRBJ2-1; d_gene: .; v_gene: TRBV7-9; CDR3nt: TGTGCCAGCAGCTCTCTCCAGGGAGGTCAGCAGTTCTTC; CDR3aa: CASSSLQGGQQFF
abundance: .; j_gene: TRBJ1-2; d_gene: TRBD1; v_gene: TRBV28; CDR3nt: TGTGCCACCTCAACCCTCAGGGGGCTTGAATATGGCTACACCTTC; CDR3aa: CATSTLRGLEYGYTF
abundance: once; j_gene: TRBJ1-1; d_gene: TRBD1; v_gene: TRBV25-1; CDR3nt: TGTGCCAGCATGGGGACAGGGTATCCCACTTTCTTT; CDR3aa: CASMGTGYPTFF
abundance: .; j_gene: TRBJ2-7; d_gene: .; v_gene: TRBV19; CDR3nt: TGTGCCAGTAGTATATCGGGGACACTATACCCACTCGAGCAGTACTTC; CDR3aa: CASSISGTLYPLEQYF
abundance: .; j_gene: TRBJ1-1; d_gene: TRBD1; v_gene: TRBV30; CDR3nt: TGTGCCTGGAAGGTGGCAGGGGGTAACACTGAAGCTTTCTTT; CDR3aa: CAWKVAGGNTEAFF
abundance: .; j_gene: TRBJ1-3; d_gene: .; v_gene: TRBV28; CDR3nt: TGTGCCAGCAGTTTTTCAGGGGCTGGAAACACCATATATTTT; CDR3aa: CASSFSGAGNTIYF
abundance: .; j_gene: TRBJ2-6; d_gene: .; v_gene: TRBV6-1; CDR3nt: TGTGCCAGCATGGGCAGTCCGGCTGGGGCCAACGTCCTGACTTTC; CDR3aa: CASMGSPAGANVLTF
abundance: .; j_gene: TRBJ2-5; d_gene: TRBD2; v_gene: TRBV6-5; CDR3nt: TGTGCCAGCACCTCGCGGGGGAAGACCCAGTACTTC; CDR3aa: CASTSRGKTQYF
abundance: .; j_gene: TRBJ2-2; d_gene: .; v_gene: TRBV30; CDR3nt: TGTGCCTGGGCCCTAGACACCGGGGAGCTGTTTTTT; CDR3aa: CAWALDTGELFF
abundance: .; j_gene: TRBJ2-1; d_gene: TRBD2; v_gene: TRBV5-5; CDR3nt: TGTGCCAGCAGCTCGTCCCTAGCGGGAGACAATGAGCAGTTCTTC; CDR3aa: CASSSSLAGDNEQFF
abundance: .; j_gene: TRBJ2-5; d_gene: .; v_gene: TRBV9; CDR3nt: TGTGCCAGCAGCGTAGCTCGAGAGGGGACCCAGTACTTC; CDR3aa: CASSVAREGTQYF